These 24 T cell receptor beta chains were all obtained from the same sample, sequenced in a study of blood T cell repertoires in COVID-19. Sequencing was performed with immunoSEQ multiplex PCR; in TCRdb, only in-frame clones are kept and a portion is missing. Of roughly 150,000 clones listed, more than 70% are singletons. The sample taken for sequencing was PBMCs or T cells enriched from blood (not recorded which). The receptors derive from a man between 60 and 70 years old who had recovered from COVID-19.

The genes are TRBV6-5 and TRBJ1-1; 7 bases agree with TRBD1. The CDR3 loop spans 13 amino acids. V gave up 4 bases and J gave up 10 bases; unmatched junction bases: 9. The germline gives CDR1 MNHEY, CDR2 SVGAGI. CDR3 protein: CASSFPGTEIAFF. The CDR3 DNA reads TGTGCCAGCAGTTTCCCCGGGACAGAAATAGCTTTCTTT.

The rearrangement links TRBV27 to TRBJ1-1; TRBD1 aligns across 7 bases. Germline lookup yields CDR1 MNHEY and CDR2 SMNVEV (reference sequence). The V segment lost 4 bases and the J segment 1 base; nucleotides outside the gene matches: 6. The CDR3 length is 15 residues. The CDR3 sequence: CASSSTGVGNTEAFF. CDR3 DNA: TGTGCCAGCAGTTCCACAGGGGTGGGGAACACTGAAGCTTTCTTT.

J is TRBJ2-2 and V is TRBV9; D gene ambiguous. This CDR3 has 16 residues. Trimming took 0 bases from V and 8 from J, leaving 17 bases between them. Germline loops: CDR1 SGDLS, CDR2 YYNGEE. The CDR3 coding sequence is TGTGCCAGCAGCGTAGCTTTCGGCGGAGCTGTTGGGGAGCTGTTTTTT. Protein: CASSVAFGGAVGELFF. Variable domain in full (rest from reference TRBV9 and TRBJ2-2): DSGVTQTPKHLITATGQRVTLRCSPRSGDLSVYWYQQSLDQGLQFLIQYYNGEERAKGNILERFSAQQFPDLHSELNLSSLELGDSALYFCASSVAFGGAVGELFFGEGSRLTVL.

This clone was seen a single time. The rearrangement uses TRBV5-1 and TRBJ2-7; D perhaps matches TRBD1 (7 bases). Trimming shortened V by 3 bases and J by 3 bases, and 13 bases separated the two germline ends. This CDR3 is built from 14 residues. The germline V gene has CDR1 SGHRS and CDR2 YFSETQ. CDR3 region: CASSSSQGGYEQYF. The CDR3 coding sequence is TGCGCCAGCAGCTCAAGTCAGGGGGGCTACGAGCAGTACTTC.

The chain uses TRBV6-5 and TRBJ1-6; the D is unclear. The ends were cut back, 2 bases at V and 5 bases at J, with 13 bases in the middle. The CDR3 length is 16 residues. CDR1 MNHEY and CDR2 SVGAGI come from the germline V gene. CDR3 loop: CASSYTTRAHNSPLHF. As DNA, the CDR3 is TGTGCCAGCAGTTACACCACGAGGGCCCATAATTCACCCCTCCACTTT.

This clone was seen more than once but under ten times. The CDR3 nucleotides are TGTGCCATCAGTGAACGAGCGGTTGAACTGTTTTTT. Its translation is CAISERAVELFF. This chain links TRBV10-3 with TRBJ1-4; D is uncertain. Looked up from germline, CDR1 is ENHRY and CDR2 is SYGVKD. This CDR3 has 12 amino acids. V lost 3 bases to trimming and J lost 12 bases, with 11 bases between them.

The chain recombines TRBV5-1 with TRBJ2-4; the D gene is possibly TRBD2 (6 bases). This CDR3 has 14 residues. The germline gives CDR1 SGHRS, CDR2 YFSETQ. V dropped 3 bases and J dropped 7 bases, with 14 bases sitting between them. CDR3 sequence reads: CASSSPPGVNIQYF. As DNA, the CDR3 is TGCGCCAGCAGCTCCCCCCCGGGGGTGAACATTCAGTACTTC.

V gene TRBV2 combines with J gene TRBJ1-4; tentative D call: TRBD1 (6 bases). Between the trimmed V and J ends, which lost 4 bases and 0 bases, there was a span of 12 bases. Germline loops: CDR1 SNHLY, CDR2 FYNNEI. This CDR3 is 16 amino acids long. The chain's CDR3 is CASSVRQASTNEKLFF. CDR3 bases: TGTGCCAGCAGTGTCAGACAGGCCTCAACTAATGAAAAACTGTTTTTT.

The chain links TRBV28 to TRBJ2-7; 10 positions agree with TRBD2. The CDR3 length is 14 residues. CDR1 and CDR2 from the germline V gene are MDHEN and SYDVKM. V lost 7 bases to trimming and J lost 4 bases; unmatched junction nucleotides: 7. The CDR3 is CASINSGRLYEQYF. The DNA of the CDR3 is TGTGCCAGCATTAATAGCGGGAGGTTGTACGAGCAGTACTTC.

This clone occurred once. The V gene is TRBV29-1, the J gene TRBJ1-2, with a weak D call TRBD1 (6 bases). Germline CDR1 is SQVTM and CDR2 is ANQGSEA. The length of the CDR3 is 13 residues. With 6 bases removed from V and 2 bases from J, the gap between germline ends came to 13 bases. The CDR3: CSVAPGDNYGYTF. CDR3 DNA sequence: TGCAGCGTAGCTCCAGGGGACAACTATGGCTACACCTTC.

J is TRBJ2-6 and V is TRBV7-8; the D is unclear. This CDR3 spans 15 amino acids. Trimming removed 1 base from V and 0 bases from J, with 4 bases in between. Germline-derived CDR1 and CDR2 are SGHVS and FQNEAQ. DNA of the CDR3: TGTGCCAGCAGCTTAGGGCTCTCTGGGGCCAACGTCCTGACTTTC. This gives the protein CASSLGLSGANVLTF.

This clone appeared a single time. The chain uses TRBV7-9 and TRBJ1-1; no definite D call. The length of the CDR3 is 15 residues. Trimming stripped 4 bases from V and 3 bases from J, with 15 bases between. Per germline, CDR1 SEHNR and CDR2 FQNEAQ (reference sequence). The DNA for the CDR3 is TGTGCCAGCAGCTGGGAGGGTCGACGCGACACTGAAGCTTTCTTT. The encoded protein is CASSWEGRRDTEAFF.

V gene TRBV28 combines with J gene TRBJ1-5; D might be TRBD1 (5 bases). This CDR3 has 16 amino acids. CDR1 and CDR2 (germline): MDHEN, SYDVKM. V was clipped by 5 bases and J by 3 bases, with 17 bases between them. The CDR3 region is CASSKGSGWANQPQHF. Here the CDR3 DNA reads TGTGCCAGCAGTAAGGGGTCCGGTTGGGCCAATCAGCCCCAGCATTTT.

This clone was detected a few times. The rearrangement uses TRBV7-9 and TRBJ2-5; 10 nucleotides align to TRBD2. V shed 5 bases, J shed 5 bases, and the junction held 11 bases outside the gene matches. Germline CDR1 reads SEHNR; CDR2 reads FQNEAQ (reference sequence). The CDR3 covers 16 residues. The CDR3 DNA reads TGTGCCAGCAGCGAGGTTCTAGCGGGAGTGAGGGAGACCCAGTACTTC. This translates into CASSEVLAGVRETQYF.

The chain joins TRBV27 to TRBJ1-2; the D gene is possibly TRBD1 (5 bases). The CDR3 length is 16 residues. Trimming cost V 2 bases and J 8 bases, with 21 bases left between them. CDR1 MNHEY and CDR2 SMNVEV come from the germline V gene (reference sequence). DNA of the CDR3: TGTGCCAGCAGTTTAGGGCGCCAGCCGTCGGAGGGGGGCTACACCTTC. It translates to CASSLGRQPSEGGYTF.

In DNA, the CDR3 is TGTGCCAGCAGTCCAAGGACAGGGCTTGGAAACACCATATATTTT. Encoded protein: CASSPRTGLGNTIYF. The rearrangement uses TRBV28 and TRBJ1-3, with 8 bases fitting TRBD1. The CDR3 contains 15 residues. Germline CDR1 reads MDHEN; CDR2 reads SYDVKM. With 5 bases clipped from V and 3 bases from J, the junction kept 6 bases outside the gene matches.

This clone was seen a handful of times. The chain is built from TRBV30 and TRBJ1-5; 7 bases map to TRBD1. CDR1 is GTSNPN and CDR2 is SVGIG in the germline V gene (reference sequence). Germline trimming cut 2 bases from V and 2 bases from J; bases unmatched to any gene: 3. The CDR3 runs 14 residues. CDR3 protein: CAWSPGTGNQPQHF. Written as DNA, the CDR3 is TGTGCCTGGAGTCCCGGGACAGGCAATCAGCCCCAGCATTTT.

V and J are TRBV5-1 and TRBJ1-1, with 9 bases fitting TRBD1. The germline gives CDR1 SGHRS, CDR2 YFSETQ. Trimming removed 3 bases from V and 3 bases from J; junction bases left unmatched: 3. This CDR3 contains 14 residues. The DNA for the CDR3 is TGCGCCAGCAGCTCCCGGGACAGGGACACTGAAGCTTTCTTT. This gives the protein CASSSRDRDTEAFF.

In its sample, this clone was seen once. The chain employs TRBV13 and TRBJ2-7, with D possibly matching TRBD2 (6 bases). CDR3 length: 13 amino acids. With 5 bases removed from V and 7 bases from J, the gap between germline ends came to 15 bases. Germline V gene sequence: CDR1 PRHDT, CDR2 FYEKMQ (reference sequence). This chain's CDR3 is CASSVGRGGEQYF. The CDR3 DNA is TGTGCCAGCAGCGTGGGTCGGGGAGGTGAGCAGTACTTC.

The chain has TRBV11-2 and TRBJ2-7; no clear D gene. Trimming stripped 5 bases from V and 0 bases from J, with 8 bases between. Per the germline V gene, CDR1 is SGHAT and CDR2 is FQNNGV. The CDR3 runs to 13 residues. CDR3 protein: CASSPRSSYEQYF. In DNA, the CDR3 is TGTGCCAGCAGCCCTAGGAGCTCCTACGAGCAGTACTTC.

This clone is a singleton in its sample. The CDR3 sequence is CASRLARLAGDGAKNIQYF. DNA for the CDR3: TGTGCAAGTCGCTTAGCGAGGCTAGCGGGAGATGGGGCCAAAAACATTCAGTACTTC. The chain is built from TRBV12-2 and TRBJ2-4; the D segment call TRBD2 is taken from the table without a DNA check. TRBV12-2 is a documented pseudogene. This CDR3 region has 19 residues.

The chain employs TRBV7-3 and TRBJ1-1; D unclear. The CDR3 is 15 amino acids. Trimming pared 5 bases from V and 3 bases from J, leaving 16 bases between. CDR1 SGHTA and CDR2 FQGTGA come from the germline V gene. In nucleotides, the CDR3 is TGTGCCAGCAGCGCTAGGACGGCGGGTGACACTGAAGCTTTCTTT. It encodes CASSARTAGDTEAFF.

V is TRBV6-1 and J is TRBJ1-2; D call uncertain. CDR3 length equals 12 residues. The germline gives CDR1 MNHNS, CDR2 SASEGT. V was pared by 1 base and J by 10 bases, with 10 bases between. This CDR3 is CASSEVPGIYTF. The CDR3 DNA reads as TGTGCCAGCAGTGAAGTCCCGGGGATCTACACCTTC.

CDR3: CASSLMLAGRYEQFF. CDR3 in DNA: TGTGCCAGCAGTTTAATGCTAGCGGGACGGTATGAGCAGTTCTTC. The chain uses TRBV27 and TRBJ2-1, with TRBD2 matching 9 bases. The length of the CDR3 is 15 residues. J lost 8 bases, V lost 2 bases, and 7 bases had no gene match. The germline CDR1 and CDR2 sequences are MNHEY and SMNVEV (reference sequence).